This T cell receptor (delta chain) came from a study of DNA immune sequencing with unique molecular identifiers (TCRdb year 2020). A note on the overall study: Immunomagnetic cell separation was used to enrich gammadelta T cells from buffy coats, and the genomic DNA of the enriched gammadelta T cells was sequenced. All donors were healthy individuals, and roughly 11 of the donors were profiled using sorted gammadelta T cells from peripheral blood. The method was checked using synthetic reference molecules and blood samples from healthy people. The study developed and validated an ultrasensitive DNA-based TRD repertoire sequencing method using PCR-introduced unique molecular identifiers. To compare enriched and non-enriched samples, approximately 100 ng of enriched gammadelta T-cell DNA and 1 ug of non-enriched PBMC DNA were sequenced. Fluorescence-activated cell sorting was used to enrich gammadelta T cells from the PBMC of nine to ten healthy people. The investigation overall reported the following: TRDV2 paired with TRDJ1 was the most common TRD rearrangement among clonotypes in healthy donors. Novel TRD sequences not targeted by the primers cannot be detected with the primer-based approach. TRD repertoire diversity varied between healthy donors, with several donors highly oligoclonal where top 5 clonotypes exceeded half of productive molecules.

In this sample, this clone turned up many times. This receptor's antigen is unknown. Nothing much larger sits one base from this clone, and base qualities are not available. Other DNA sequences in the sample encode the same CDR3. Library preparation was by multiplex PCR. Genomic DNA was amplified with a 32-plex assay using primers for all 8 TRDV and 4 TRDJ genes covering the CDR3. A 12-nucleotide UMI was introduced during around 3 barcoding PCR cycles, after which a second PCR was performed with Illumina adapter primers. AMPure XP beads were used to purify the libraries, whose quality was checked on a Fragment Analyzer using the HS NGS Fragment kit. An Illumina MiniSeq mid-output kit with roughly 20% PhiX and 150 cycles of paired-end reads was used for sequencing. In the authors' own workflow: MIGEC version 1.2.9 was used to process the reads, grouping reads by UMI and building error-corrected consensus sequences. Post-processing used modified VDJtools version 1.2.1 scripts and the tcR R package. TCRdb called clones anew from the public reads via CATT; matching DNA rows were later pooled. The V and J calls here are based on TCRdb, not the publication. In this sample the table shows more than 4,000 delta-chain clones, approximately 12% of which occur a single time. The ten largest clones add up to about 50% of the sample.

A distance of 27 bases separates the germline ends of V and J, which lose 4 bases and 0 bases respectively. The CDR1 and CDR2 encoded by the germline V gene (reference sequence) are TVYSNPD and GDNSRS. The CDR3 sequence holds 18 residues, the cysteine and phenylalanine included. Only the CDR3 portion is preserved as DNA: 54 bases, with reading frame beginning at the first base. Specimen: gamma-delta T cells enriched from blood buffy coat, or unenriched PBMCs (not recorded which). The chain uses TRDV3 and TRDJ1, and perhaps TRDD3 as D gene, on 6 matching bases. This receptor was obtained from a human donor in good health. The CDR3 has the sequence CASRAGGPGGSYTDKLIF. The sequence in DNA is TGTGCCTCCCGCGCCGGGGGACCCGGAGGGTCGTACACCGATAAACTCATCTTT.